Listed below are T cell receptor beta chains from one sample, sequenced in a study of PD-L1 blockade in urothelial cancer. Profiling relied on immunoSEQ multiplex PCR, and the TCRdb table lists in-frame clones only, not all of them. The sample yields tens of thousands of clones, around nine tenths seen once. The starting material was PBMCs, obtained around atezolizumab (anti-PD-L1) treatment. The receptors stem from an older woman with urothelial cancer. CDR3s leave out the opening cysteine and the closing phenylalanine or tryptophan.

J | V | CDR3
TRBJ2-1 | TRBV2 | ASSPPGQPYNEQF
TRBJ2-1 | TRBV6-5 | ASSSGAYNEQF
TRBJ2-3 | TRBV7-9 | ASSLWAGTDTQY
TRBJ1-2 | TRBV4-3 | ASSQDPQVQAHGYT
TRBJ1-2 | TRBV6-5 | ASSYSSLSPNYGYT
TRBJ1-1 | TRBV6-1 | ASSEPESRRYTEAF
TRBJ1-1 | TRBV6-5 | ASSPTGVTEAF
TRBJ1-2 | TRBV19 | ASSIAPGSYGYT
TRBJ2-2 | TRBV7-3 | ASSLAAGSGAGELF
TRBJ2-1 | TRBV7-3 | ASSPTSGGGHEQF
TRBJ1-3 | TRBV7-9 | ASSLALGRGQGNTIY
TRBJ2-2 | TRBV9 | ASSVTQLAAGELF
TRBJ2-7 | TRBV9 | ASSVLANSYEQY
TRBJ2-5 | TRBV6-5 | ASSRSEETQY
TRBJ2-7 | TRBV28 | ASGQRGYEQY
TRBJ2-2 | TRBV9 | ASDRGLTGELF
TRBJ1-1 | TRBV6-6 | ASAHPTENTEAF
TRBJ2-4 | TRBV28 | ASSYPGGGGGKNIQY
TRBJ2-2 | TRBV5-1 | ASSLAPIAGANTGELF
TRBJ2-1 | TRBV7-2 | ASSLAGTGRYNEQF
TRBJ2-2 | TRBV29-1 | SAKSGGEELF
TRBJ1-1 | TRBV7-3 | ASSLTTGGTEAF
TRBJ1-5 | TRBV10-3 | AISEGQGNQPQH
TRBJ2-5 | TRBV18 | ASSPLFRGVLGETQY
TRBJ1-6 | TRBV7-2 | ASSDRGLGSSPLH
TRBJ2-1 | TRBV6-5 | ASARGPYNEQF
TRBJ2-3 | TRBV9 | ASSVQLGSTDTQY
TRBJ2-7 | TRBV27 | ASSPGTGPYEQY
TRBJ2-2 | TRBV10-2 | ASTFSGANTGELF
TRBJ2-1 | TRBV4-3 | ASSRDDRGNEQF
TRBJ2-4 | TRBV29-1 | SVSTAGVAKNIQY
TRBJ2-3 | TRBV2 | ASREGTDTQY
TRBJ2-7 | TRBV7-9 | ASSLAAGLNEQY
TRBJ2-5 | TRBV25-1 | ASTTGGEETQY
TRBJ2-7 | TRBV6-5 | ASSYLSGLGGEQY
TRBJ1-4 | TRBV2 | ASRGTGGYNGEKLF
TRBJ2-7 | TRBV27 | ASRRKDRADEQY
TRBJ2-2 | TRBV25-1 | ASSGQGYGELF